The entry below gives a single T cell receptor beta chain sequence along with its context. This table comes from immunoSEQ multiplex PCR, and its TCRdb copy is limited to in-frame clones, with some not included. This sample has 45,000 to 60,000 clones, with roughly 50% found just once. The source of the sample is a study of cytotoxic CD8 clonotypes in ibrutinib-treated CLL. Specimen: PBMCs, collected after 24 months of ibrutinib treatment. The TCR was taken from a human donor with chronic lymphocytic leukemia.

CDR3 residues: CASSLEDSGTSLEQYV. CDR3 DNA sequence: TGTGCCAGCAGCTTGGAGGATTCCGGGACTAGCTTAGAGCAGTACGTC. J is TRBJ2-7 and V is TRBV5-6; TRBD2 agrees at 9 bases. With 0 bases clipped from V and 7 bases from J, the junction kept 11 bases outside the gene matches. Germline-derived CDR1 and CDR2 are SGHDT and YYEEEE. The CDR3 spans 16 residues.